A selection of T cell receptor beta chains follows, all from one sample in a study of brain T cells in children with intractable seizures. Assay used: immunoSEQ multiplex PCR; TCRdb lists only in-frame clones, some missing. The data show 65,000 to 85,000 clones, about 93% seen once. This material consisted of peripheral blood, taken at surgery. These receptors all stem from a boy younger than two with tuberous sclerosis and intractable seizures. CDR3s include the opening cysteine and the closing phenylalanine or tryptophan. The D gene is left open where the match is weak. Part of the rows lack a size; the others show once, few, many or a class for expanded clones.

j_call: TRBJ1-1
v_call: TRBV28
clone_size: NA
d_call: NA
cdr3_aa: CASSFTRMNTEAFF
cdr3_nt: TGTGCCAGCAGTTTTACCCGCATGAACACTGAAGCTTTCTTT

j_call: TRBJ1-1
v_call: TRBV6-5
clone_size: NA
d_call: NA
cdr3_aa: CASSYISGAWRTEAFF
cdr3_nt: TGTGCCAGCAGTTACATCTCTGGGGCCTGGAGAACTGAAGCTTTCTTT

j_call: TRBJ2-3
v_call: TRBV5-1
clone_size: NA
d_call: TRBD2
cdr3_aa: CASSLAGTIDTQYF
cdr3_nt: TGCGCCAGCAGCTTGGCAGGGACTATAGATACGCAGTATTTT

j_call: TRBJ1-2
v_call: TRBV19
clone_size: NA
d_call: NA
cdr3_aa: CASSLEFYGYTF
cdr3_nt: TGTGCCAGTAGTTTAGAGTTCTATGGCTACACCTTC

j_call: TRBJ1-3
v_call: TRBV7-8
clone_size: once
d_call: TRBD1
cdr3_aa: CASSFLVEGATIYF
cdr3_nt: TGTGCCAGCAGCTTCCTCGTGGAGGGGGCCACCATATATTTT

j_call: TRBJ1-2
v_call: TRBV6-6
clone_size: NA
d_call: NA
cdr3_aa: CASSYLSLINYGYTF
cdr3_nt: TGTGCCAGCAGTTACCTCTCCCTTATTAACTATGGCTACACCTTC

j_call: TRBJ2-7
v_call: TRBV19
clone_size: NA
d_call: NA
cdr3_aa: CASSIGAGGLDEQYF
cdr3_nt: TGTGCCAGTAGTATTGGGGCAGGGGGACTGGACGAGCAGTACTTC

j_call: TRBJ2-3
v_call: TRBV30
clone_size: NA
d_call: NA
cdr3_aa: CAWVGAATDTQYF
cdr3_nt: TGTGCCTGGGTGGGGGCCGCCACAGATACGCAGTATTTT

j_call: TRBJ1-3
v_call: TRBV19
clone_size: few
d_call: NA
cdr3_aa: CASSTNRAEANTIYF
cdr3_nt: TGTGCCAGTAGTACCAACAGGGCCGAAGCAAACACCATATATTTT

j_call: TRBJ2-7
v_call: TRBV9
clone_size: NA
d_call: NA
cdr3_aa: CASSVALGRDTREQYF
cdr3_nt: TGTGCCAGCAGCGTAGCTCTCGGCAGGGATACACGAGAGCAGTACTTC

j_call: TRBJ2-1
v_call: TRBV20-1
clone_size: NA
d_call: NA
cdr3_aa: CSATPGAQQFF
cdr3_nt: TGCAGTGCTACCCCAGGGGCCCAGCAGTTCTTC

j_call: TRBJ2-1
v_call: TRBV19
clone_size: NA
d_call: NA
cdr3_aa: CASSKGGEQFF
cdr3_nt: TGTGCCAGTAGTAAGGGAGGTGAGCAGTTCTTC

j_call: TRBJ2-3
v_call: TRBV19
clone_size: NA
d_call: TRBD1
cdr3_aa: CASRLGQGVTDTQYF
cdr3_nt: TGTGCCAGTCGACTAGGACAGGGCGTCACAGATACGCAGTATTTT

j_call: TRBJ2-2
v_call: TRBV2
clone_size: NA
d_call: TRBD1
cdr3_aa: CASVQGAGELFF
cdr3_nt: TGTGCCAGCGTACAGGGGGCCGGGGAGCTGTTTTTT

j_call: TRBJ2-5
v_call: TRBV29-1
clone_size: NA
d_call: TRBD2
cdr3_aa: CSVGGDVGEGETQYF
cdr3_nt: TGCAGCGTTGGAGGGGATGTTGGGGAGGGAGAGACCCAGTACTTC

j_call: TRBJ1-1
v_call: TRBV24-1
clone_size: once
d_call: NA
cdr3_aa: CAPSGDTEAFF
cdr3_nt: TGTGCCCCCTCCGGGGACACTGAAGCTTTCTTT

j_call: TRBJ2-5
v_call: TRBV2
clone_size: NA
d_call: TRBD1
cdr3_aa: CASSLQWGQGWEQETQYF
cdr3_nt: TGTGCCAGCAGTTTACAATGGGGACAGGGCTGGGAACAAGAGACCCAGTACTTC

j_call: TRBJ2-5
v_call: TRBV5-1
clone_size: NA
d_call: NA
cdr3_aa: CASSFGGVQTETQYF
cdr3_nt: TGCGCCAGCAGTTTCGGGGGAGTGCAGACAGAGACCCAGTACTTC

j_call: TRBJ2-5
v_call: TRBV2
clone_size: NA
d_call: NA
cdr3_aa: CASSDTGPFQETQYF
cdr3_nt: TGTGCCAGCAGTGATACGGGGCCTTTCCAAGAGACCCAGTACTTC

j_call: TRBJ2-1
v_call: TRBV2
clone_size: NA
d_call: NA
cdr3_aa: CASSDGTQSSYNEQFF
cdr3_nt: TGTGCCAGCAGTGATGGGACGCAGAGCTCCTACAATGAGCAGTTCTTC

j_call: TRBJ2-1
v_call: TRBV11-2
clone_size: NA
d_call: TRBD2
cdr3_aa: CASSFLAGRFDEQFF
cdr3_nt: TGTGCCAGCAGCTTTTTAGCGGGAAGGTTCGATGAGCAGTTCTTC

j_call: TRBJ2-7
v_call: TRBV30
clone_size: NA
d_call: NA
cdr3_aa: CAWSWGLAPSSYEQYF
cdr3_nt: TGTGCCTGGAGCTGGGGGCTAGCGCCGAGCTCCTACGAGCAGTACTTC

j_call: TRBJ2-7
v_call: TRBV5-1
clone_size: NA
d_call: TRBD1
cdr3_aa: CASSPRQGSYEQYF
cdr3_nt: TGCGCCAGCAGCCCAAGACAGGGGTCCTACGAGCAGTACTTC

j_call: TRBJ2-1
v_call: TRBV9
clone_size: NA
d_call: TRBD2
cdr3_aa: CASSQTATSGLYNEQFF
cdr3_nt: TGTGCCAGCAGCCAAACTGCGACTAGCGGGCTCTACAATGAGCAGTTCTTC

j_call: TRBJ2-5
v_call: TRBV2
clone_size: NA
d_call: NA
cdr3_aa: CASRAGRAETQYF
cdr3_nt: TGTGCCAGCAGGGCCGGCAGGGCAGAGACCCAGTACTTC

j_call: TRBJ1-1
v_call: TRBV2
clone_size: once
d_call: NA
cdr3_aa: CASTYGGNTEAFF
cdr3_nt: TGTGCCAGCACGTACGGGGGGAACACTGAAGCTTTCTTT

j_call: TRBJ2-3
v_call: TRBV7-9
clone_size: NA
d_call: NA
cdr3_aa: CASSLEGFGAWTDTQYF
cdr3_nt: TGTGCCAGCAGCTTAGAGGGATTCGGGGCTTGGACAGATACGCAGTATTTT

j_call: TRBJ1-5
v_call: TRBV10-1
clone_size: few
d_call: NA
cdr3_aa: CASSVNTGGQPQHF
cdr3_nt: TGCGCCAGCAGTGTTAACACTGGAGGTCAGCCCCAGCATTTT

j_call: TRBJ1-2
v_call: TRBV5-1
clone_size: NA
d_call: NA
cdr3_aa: CASSLDGGPYGYTF
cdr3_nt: TGCGCCAGCAGCTTGGATGGGGGGCCGTACGGCTACACCTTC

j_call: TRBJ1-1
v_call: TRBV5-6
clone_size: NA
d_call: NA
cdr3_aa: CASSLKYTEAFF
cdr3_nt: TGTGCCAGCAGCTTGAAGTACACTGAAGCTTTCTTT

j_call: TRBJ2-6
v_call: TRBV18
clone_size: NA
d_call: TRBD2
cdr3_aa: CASSQRLAGLSGANVLTF
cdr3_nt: TGTGCCAGCTCACAGCGACTAGCGGGCCTCTCTGGGGCCAACGTCCTGACTTTC

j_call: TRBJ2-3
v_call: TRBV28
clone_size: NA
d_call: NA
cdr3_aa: CASKRDTQYF
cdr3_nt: TGTGCCTCCAAACGGGATACGCAGTATTTT

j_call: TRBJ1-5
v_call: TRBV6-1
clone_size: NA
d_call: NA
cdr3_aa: CASSESGGGNQPQHF
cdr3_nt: TGTGCCAGCAGTGAGTCGGGCGGTGGGAATCAGCCCCAGCATTTT

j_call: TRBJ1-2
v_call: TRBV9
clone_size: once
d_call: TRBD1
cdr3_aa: CASSETDRGLGGYTF
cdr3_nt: TGTGCCAGCAGCGAAACGGACAGGGGCCTTGGAGGCTACACCTTC

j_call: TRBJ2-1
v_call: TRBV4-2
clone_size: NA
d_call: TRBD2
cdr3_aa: CASSRIAGAVNEQFF
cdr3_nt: TGTGCCAGCAGCCGAATAGCGGGAGCAGTTAATGAGCAGTTCTTC

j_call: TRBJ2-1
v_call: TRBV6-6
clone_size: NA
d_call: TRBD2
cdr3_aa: CASSYGLAGGYNEQFF
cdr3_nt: TGTGCCAGCAGTTACGGCCTAGCGGGGGGTTACAATGAGCAGTTCTTC

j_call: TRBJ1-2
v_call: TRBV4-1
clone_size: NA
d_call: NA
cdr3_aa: CASSQEGGGSRGGYTF
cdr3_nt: TGCGCCAGCAGCCAAGAAGGTGGCGGCTCGAGGGGTGGCTACACCTTC

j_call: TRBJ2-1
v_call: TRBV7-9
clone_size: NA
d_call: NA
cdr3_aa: CASSLVAVSANEQFF
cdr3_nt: TGTGCCAGCAGCTTAGTAGCGGTTTCCGCCAATGAGCAGTTCTTC

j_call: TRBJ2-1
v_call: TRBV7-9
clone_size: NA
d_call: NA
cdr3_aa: CASSLVGLLGQFF
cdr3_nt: TGTGCCAGCAGCCTAGTCGGCCTTCTGGGGCAGTTCTTC

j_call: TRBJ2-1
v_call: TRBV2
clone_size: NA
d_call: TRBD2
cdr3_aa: CASSQTSGFYNEQFF
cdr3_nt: TGTGCCAGCAGTCAGACTAGCGGATTCTACAATGAGCAGTTCTTC

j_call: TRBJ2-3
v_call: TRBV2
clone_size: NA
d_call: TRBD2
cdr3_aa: CASSPLAGGTDTQYF
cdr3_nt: TGTGCCAGCAGCCCCTTAGCGGGAGGCACAGATACGCAGTATTTT

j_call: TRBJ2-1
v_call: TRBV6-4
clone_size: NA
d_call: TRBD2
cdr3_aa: CASSETSGSYNEQFF
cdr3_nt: TGTGCCAGCAGCGAGACTAGCGGGAGCTACAATGAGCAGTTCTTC

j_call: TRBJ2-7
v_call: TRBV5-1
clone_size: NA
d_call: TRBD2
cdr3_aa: CASSPRGGGRGGDEQYF
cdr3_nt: TGCGCCAGCAGCCCCCGCGGTGGCGGGAGGGGAGGAGACGAGCAGTACTTC

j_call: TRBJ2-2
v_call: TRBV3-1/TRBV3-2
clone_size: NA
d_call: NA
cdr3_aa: CASSQEGADGELFF
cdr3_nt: TGTGCCAGCAGCCAAGAGGGGGCGGACGGGGAGCTGTTTTTT

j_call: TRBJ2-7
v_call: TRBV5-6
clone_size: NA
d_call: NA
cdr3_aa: CASSLGTVLSEQYF
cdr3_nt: TGTGCCAGCAGCTTGGGGACGGTGCTTAGCGAGCAGTACTTC

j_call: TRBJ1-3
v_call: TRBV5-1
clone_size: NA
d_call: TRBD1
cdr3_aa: CASSLATTRTGGTFSGNTIYF
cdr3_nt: TGCGCCAGCAGCTTGGCAACCACCCGGACAGGGGGCACCTTCTCTGGAAACACCATATATTTT

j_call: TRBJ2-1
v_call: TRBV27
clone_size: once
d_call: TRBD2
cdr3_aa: CASSLTSGSHNEQFF
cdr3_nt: TGTGCCAGCAGTCTGACTAGCGGGAGTCACAATGAGCAGTTCTTC

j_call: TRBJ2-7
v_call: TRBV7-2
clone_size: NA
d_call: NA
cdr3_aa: CASSKSGDPYEQYF
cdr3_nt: TGTGCCAGCAGCAAGTCGGGGGACCCCTACGAGCAGTACTTC

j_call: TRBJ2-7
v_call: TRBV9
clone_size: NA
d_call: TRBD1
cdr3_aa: CASSPSSQGAYEQYF
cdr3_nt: TGTGCCAGCAGCCCAAGTTCACAGGGGGCCTACGAGCAGTACTTC